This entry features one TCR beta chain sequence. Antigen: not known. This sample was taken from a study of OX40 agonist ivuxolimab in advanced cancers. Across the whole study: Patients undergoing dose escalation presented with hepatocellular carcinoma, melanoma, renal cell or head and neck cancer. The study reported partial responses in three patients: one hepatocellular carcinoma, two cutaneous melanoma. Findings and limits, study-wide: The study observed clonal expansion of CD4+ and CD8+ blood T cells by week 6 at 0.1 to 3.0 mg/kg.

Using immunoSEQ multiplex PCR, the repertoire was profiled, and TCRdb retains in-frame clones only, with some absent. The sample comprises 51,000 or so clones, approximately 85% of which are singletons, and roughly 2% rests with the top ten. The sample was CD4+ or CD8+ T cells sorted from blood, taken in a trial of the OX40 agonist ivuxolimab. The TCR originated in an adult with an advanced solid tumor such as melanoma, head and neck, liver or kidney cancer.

The CDR3 nucleotides read TGTGCCAGCAGCTTAGGCCTCGCGGGGGGGTCCTACGAGCAGTACTTC. Translating gives CASSLGLAGGSYEQYF. The J gene is TRBJ2-7, the V gene TRBV13; the match to TRBD2 covers 9 bases. In germline, CDR1 is PRHDT, CDR2 FYEKMQ (reference sequence). V gave up 0 bases and J gave up 1 base; unmatched junction bases: 4. This CDR3 has 16 residues.